The 16 T cell receptor beta chains below come from one sample, sequenced in a study of PD-1 blockade in classical Hodgkin lymphoma. This table comes from immunoSEQ multiplex PCR, and its TCRdb copy is limited to in-frame clones, with some not included. This repertoire shows 30,000 to 40,000 clones, around nine tenths found once; its top ten account for roughly 0.27%. Regarding time point: cycle 4 day 1 (C4D1), after about 6 weeks of nivolumab. Every patient had relapsed following autologous stem cell transplantation, and cohorts differed in brentuximab vedotin exposure. Thawed PBMCs yielded CD4+ T cells through magnetic negative selection. The material was CD4+ T cells from blood, obtained before the fourth cycle of nivolumab. The source of these receptors is a human donor with classical Hodgkin lymphoma.

This clone was picked up one time. V and J are TRBV30 and TRBJ2-5; D possibly corresponds to TRBD1 (7 bases). V was shortened by 2 bases and J by 1 base, with 14 bases between the two germline ends. This CDR3 contains 15 residues. Germline CDR1 GTSNPN, CDR2 SVGIG (reference sequence). In DNA, the CDR3 is TGTGCCTGGAGTCACCGCAGGGGGGTCCAAGAGACCCAGTACTTC. The encoded protein is CAWSHRRGVQETQYF.

This sequence joins TRBV29-1 and TRBJ2-7; TRBD2 matches 8 bases. The CDR3 consists of 14 residues. The V gene's germline CDR1 is SQVTM and CDR2 ANQGSEA. V was pared by 4 bases and J by 4 bases, with 9 bases of the junction left unmatched. The CDR3 DNA reads TGCAGCGTTGGACTAGCGCCCGCCGGATACGAGCAGTACTTC. Translated, it gives CSVGLAPAGYEQYF.

This clone has just a few counts. The chain links TRBV7-9 to TRBJ1-1; D is unclear. The V gene lost 2 bases and the J gene lost 1 base, with 5 bases spanning the gap. Germline values: CDR1 SEHNR, CDR2 FQNEAQ (reference sequence). CDR3 length: 13 amino acids. The DNA of the CDR3 is TGTGCCAGCAGCTTAACCCAGAACACTGAAGCTTTCTTT. Its protein product is CASSLTQNTEAFF.

The chain combines TRBV7-9 with TRBJ2-1; 13 bases align to TRBD2. The CDR3 extends over 16 amino acids. Germline V lookup: CDR1 SEHNR, CDR2 FQNEAQ (reference sequence). The trim removed 5 bases at V and 8 bases at J, leaving 9 bases unmatched. The CDR3 sequence is CASSKLAGGPSHEQFF. CDR3 nucleotides: TGTGCCAGCAGCAAACTAGCGGGAGGGCCTTCCCATGAGCAGTTCTTC.

V and J are TRBV18 and TRBJ1-1, with TRBD1 matching over 9 bases. CDR1 is KGHSH and CDR2 is LQKENI in the germline V gene. The CDR3 consists of 13 residues. Losses at the gene ends were 4 bases for V and 5 bases for J; bases not matched to a gene: 2. DNA for the CDR3: TGTGCCAGCTCACGACAGGGGGATACTGAAGCTTTCTTT. Translating it yields CASSRQGDTEAFF.

The J gene is TRBJ2-1, the V gene TRBV7-9, with TRBD2 matching over 13 bases. Germline trimming cut 1 base from V and 3 bases from J; bases unmatched to any gene: 3. The germline gives CDR1 SEHNR, CDR2 FQNEAQ (reference sequence). This CDR3 contains 17 residues. CDR3 nucleotides: TGTGCCAGCAGCTTAGGGACTAGCGGGAGTAACTACAATGAGCAGTTCTTC. Residues: CASSLGTSGSNYNEQFF.

This sequence joins TRBV18 and TRBJ2-1; 7 bases agree with TRBD2. V gave up 3 bases and J gave up 1 base; unmatched junction bases: 18. The CDR3 spans 20 residues. The germline CDR1 and CDR2 sequences are KGHSH and LQKENI. Here the CDR3 DNA reads TGTGCCAGCTCACCTTCCGGAGGGGTTAGCGGAGCGGGGTCCTACAATGAGCAGTTCTTC. The encoded protein is CASSPSGGVSGAGSYNEQFF.

The rearrangement uses TRBV5-1 and TRBJ2-7; D is possibly TRBD1 or TRBD2 (5 bases each). This CDR3 comprises 16 residues. V gave up 5 bases and J gave up 0 bases, with 18 bases separating them. Germline assignment: CDR1 SGHRS and CDR2 YFSETQ. In DNA form, the CDR3 reads TGCGCCAGCAGTGGGGGATCCGTCAGGATCTCCTACGAGCAGTACTTC. Protein: CASSGGSVRISYEQYF.

V and J are TRBV6-1 and TRBJ2-5; D is unresolved. Trimming shortened V by 1 base and J by 4 bases, and 13 bases separated the two germline ends. CDR1 and CDR2 (germline): MNHNS, SASEGT. The CDR3 has 15 residues. The CDR3 DNA reads TGTGCCAGCAGTGAAGGGAAAAGTTTTAGAGAGACCCAGTACTTC. It specifies CASSEGKSFRETQYF.

The chain joins TRBV6-6 to TRBJ2-7; 12 positions match TRBD1. The germline V gene has CDR1 MNHNY and CDR2 SVGAGI (reference sequence). V shed 7 bases and J 10 bases; nucleotides not matched to a gene: 8. The CDR3 length is 13 residues. The CDR3 sequence: CASTRTGQGAQYF. In nucleotides, the CDR3 is TGTGCCAGCACCAGGACGGGACAGGGGGCTCAGTACTTC.

The rearrangement links TRBV7-6 to TRBJ1-2; D is unresolved. V lost 5 bases and J 4 bases, leaving 11 bases between the germline ends. CDR3 length: 13 residues. Germline V CDR1 and CDR2: SGHVS, FNYEAQ. CDR3 sequence reads: CASSAERSYGYTF. For the CDR3, the DNA is TGTGCCAGCAGCGCAGAGAGGAGCTATGGCTACACCTTC.

This clone appeared a single time. This sequence joins TRBV30 and TRBJ1-2, with 9 positions matching TRBD1. The CDR3 is made up of 15 amino acids. Germline V lookup: CDR1 GTSNPN, CDR2 SVGIG (reference sequence). V trimming: 8 bases; J trimming: 8 bases; junction bases outside the gene matches: 18. In nucleotides, the CDR3 is TGTGCCCGTACGACCGGGACAGGGTTCGCGGGGGGCTACACCTTC. This sequence encodes CARTTGTGFAGGYTF. The full variable domain, its missing parts supplied by reference TRBV30 and TRBJ1-2, is SQTIHQWPATLVQPVGSPLSLECTVEGTSNPNLYWYRQAAGRGLQLLFYSVGIGQISSEVPQNLSASRPQDRQFILSSKKLLLSDSGFYLCARTTGTGFAGGYTFGSGTRLTVV.

The J gene is TRBJ2-7, the V gene TRBV7-9; TRBD1 aligns across 7 bases. Germline V CDR1 and CDR2: SEHNR, FQNEAQ (reference sequence). The CDR3 has 13 residues. The junction had 8 bases not matched to a gene; V was cut back by 1 base and J by 11 bases. CDR3 in DNA: TGTGCCAGCAGCTTAGAGGCTTCGGGACAGAAGTACTTC. This gives the protein CASSLEASGQKYF.

V and J are TRBV7-2 and TRBJ1-2; D unresolved. This CDR3 is 13 amino acids long. Germline CDR1 SGHTA, CDR2 FQGNSA. Trimming cost V 1 base and J 4 bases, with 7 bases left between them. The CDR3 nucleotides read TGTGCCAGCAGCTTAGATCTCAGCTATGGCTACACCTTC. Its protein product is CASSLDLSYGYTF.

The DNA of the CDR3 is TGTGCCAGTACCCCCTTAGGGGGACTAGGCACCGGGGAGCTGTTTTTT. Protein sequence: CASTPLGGLGTGELFF. The chain has TRBV19 and TRBJ2-2; 8 bases line up with TRBD2. V lost 7 bases and J lost 4; bases outside the gene matches: 11. This CDR3 is built from 16 residues. The V gene's germline CDR1 is LNHDA and CDR2 SQIVND (reference sequence). Full variable domain (outside the CDR3, taken from reference TRBV19 and TRBJ2-2): DGGITQSPKYLFRKEGQNVTLSCEQNLNHDAMYWYRQDPGQGLRLIYYSQIVNDFQKGDIAEGYSVSREKKESFPLTVTSAQKNPTAFYLCASTPLGGLGTGELFFGEGSRLTVL.

The rearrangement uses TRBV27 and TRBJ2-1, with D unclear. This CDR3 contains 17 residues. CDR1 and CDR2 (germline): MNHEY, SMNVEV (reference sequence). The germline V and J ends were trimmed by 6 bases and 0 bases, with 18 bases remaining between them. This CDR3 reads CASSKHWVPSSYNEQFF. The CDR3 DNA follows: TGTGCCAGCAGCAAACACTGGGTTCCTAGCTCCTACAATGAGCAGTTCTTC.